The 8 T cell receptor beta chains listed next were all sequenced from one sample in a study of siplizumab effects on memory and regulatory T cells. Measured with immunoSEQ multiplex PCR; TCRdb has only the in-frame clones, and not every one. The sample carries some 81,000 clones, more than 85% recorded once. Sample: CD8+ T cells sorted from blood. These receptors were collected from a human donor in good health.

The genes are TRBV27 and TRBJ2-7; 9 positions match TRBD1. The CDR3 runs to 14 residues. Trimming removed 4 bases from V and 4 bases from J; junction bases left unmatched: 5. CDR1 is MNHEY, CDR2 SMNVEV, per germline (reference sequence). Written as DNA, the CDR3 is TGTGCCAGCAGTTGGGGACAGGGCGGATACGAGCAGTACTTC. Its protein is CASSWGQGGYEQYF.

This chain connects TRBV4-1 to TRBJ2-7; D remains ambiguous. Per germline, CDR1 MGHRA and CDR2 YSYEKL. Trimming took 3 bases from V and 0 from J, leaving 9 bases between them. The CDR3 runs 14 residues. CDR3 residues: CASSQGSFSYEQYF. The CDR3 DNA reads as TGCGCCAGCAGCCAGGGCAGTTTCTCCTACGAGCAGTACTTC.

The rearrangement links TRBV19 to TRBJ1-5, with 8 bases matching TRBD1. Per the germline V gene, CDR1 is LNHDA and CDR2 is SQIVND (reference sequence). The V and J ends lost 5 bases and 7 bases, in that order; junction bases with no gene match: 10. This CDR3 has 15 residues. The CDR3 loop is CASSSIGQGQQPQHF. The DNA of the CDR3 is TGTGCCAGTAGTTCCATCGGACAGGGTCAACAGCCCCAGCATTTT.

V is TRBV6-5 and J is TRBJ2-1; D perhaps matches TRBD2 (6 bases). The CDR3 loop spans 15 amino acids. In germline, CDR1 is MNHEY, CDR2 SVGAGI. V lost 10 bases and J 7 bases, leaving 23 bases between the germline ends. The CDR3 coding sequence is TGTGCCACCACCGGGTTGGAGGGTGGGGTGAATGAGCAGTTCTTC. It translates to CATTGLEGGVNEQFF.

The CDR3 DNA is TGTGCCAGCAGCTTATCGCCAACTAACTATGGCTACACCTTC. It codes for CASSLSPTNYGYTF. The rearrangement joins TRBV7-9 to TRBJ1-2; D gene unclear. CDR1 is SEHNR, CDR2 FQNEAQ, per germline (reference sequence). The germline V and J ends were trimmed by 2 bases and 0 bases, with 7 bases remaining between them. This CDR3 spans 14 amino acids. The entire variable domain, with the rest obtained from reference TRBV7-9 and TRBJ1-2, is as follows: DTGVSQNPRHKITKRGQNVTFRCDPISEHNRLYWYRQTLGQGPEFLTYFQNEAQLEKSRLLSDRFSAERPKGSFSTLEIQRTEQGDSAMYLCASSLSPTNYGYTFGSGTRLTVV.

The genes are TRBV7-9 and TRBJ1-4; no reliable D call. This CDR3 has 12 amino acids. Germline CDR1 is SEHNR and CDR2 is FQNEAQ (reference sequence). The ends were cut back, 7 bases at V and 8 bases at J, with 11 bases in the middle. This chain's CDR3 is CASTPSGEKLFF. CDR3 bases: TGTGCCAGCACCCCCTCCGGCGAAAAACTGTTTTTT.

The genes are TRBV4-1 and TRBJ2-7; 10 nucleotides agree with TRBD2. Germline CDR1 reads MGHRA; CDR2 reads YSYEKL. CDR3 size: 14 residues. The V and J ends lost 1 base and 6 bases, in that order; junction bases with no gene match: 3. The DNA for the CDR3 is TGCGCCAGCAGCCAAGGATTAGCGGGAGGCGAGCAGTACTTC. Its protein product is CASSQGLAGGEQYF.

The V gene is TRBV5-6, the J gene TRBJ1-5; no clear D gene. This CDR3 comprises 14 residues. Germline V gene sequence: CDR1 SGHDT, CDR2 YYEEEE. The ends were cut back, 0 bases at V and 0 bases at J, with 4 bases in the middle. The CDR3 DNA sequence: TGTGCCAGCAGCTTGGGGACTAGCAATCAGCCCCAGCATTTT. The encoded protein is CASSLGTSNQPQHF.